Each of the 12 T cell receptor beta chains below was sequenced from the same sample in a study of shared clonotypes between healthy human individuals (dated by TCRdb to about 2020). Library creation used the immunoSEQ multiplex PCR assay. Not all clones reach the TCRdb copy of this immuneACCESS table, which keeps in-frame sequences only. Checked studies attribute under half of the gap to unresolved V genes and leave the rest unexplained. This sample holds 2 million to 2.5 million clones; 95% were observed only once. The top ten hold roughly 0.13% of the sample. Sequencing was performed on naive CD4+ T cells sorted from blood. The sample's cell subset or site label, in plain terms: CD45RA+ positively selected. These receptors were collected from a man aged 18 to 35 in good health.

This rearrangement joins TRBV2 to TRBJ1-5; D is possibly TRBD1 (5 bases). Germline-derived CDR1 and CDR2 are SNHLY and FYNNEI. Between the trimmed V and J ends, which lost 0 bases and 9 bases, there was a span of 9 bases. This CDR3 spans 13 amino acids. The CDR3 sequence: CASSEASGGPQHF. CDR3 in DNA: TGTGCCAGCAGTGAAGCTAGTGGGGGGCCCCAGCATTTT.

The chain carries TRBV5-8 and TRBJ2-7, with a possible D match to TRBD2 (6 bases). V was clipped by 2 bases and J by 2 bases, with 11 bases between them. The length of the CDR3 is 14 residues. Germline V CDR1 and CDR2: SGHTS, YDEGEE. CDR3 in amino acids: CASSLWGETYEQYF. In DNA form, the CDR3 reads TGTGCCAGCAGCTTATGGGGGGAAACCTACGAGCAGTACTTC.

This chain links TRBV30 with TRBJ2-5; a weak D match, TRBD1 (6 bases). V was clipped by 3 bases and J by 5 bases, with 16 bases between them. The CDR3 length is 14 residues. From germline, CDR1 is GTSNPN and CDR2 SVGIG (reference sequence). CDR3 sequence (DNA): TGTGCCTGGAGATACTCCACAGGGATGGAGACCCAGTACTTC. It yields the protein CAWRYSTGMETQYF.

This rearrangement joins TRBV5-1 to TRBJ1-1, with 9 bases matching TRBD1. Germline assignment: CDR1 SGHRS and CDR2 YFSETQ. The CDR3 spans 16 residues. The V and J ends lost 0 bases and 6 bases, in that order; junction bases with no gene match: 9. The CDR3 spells CASSLAMGQGVSEAFF. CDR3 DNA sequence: TGCGCCAGCAGCTTGGCAATGGGACAGGGAGTCTCTGAAGCTTTCTTT.

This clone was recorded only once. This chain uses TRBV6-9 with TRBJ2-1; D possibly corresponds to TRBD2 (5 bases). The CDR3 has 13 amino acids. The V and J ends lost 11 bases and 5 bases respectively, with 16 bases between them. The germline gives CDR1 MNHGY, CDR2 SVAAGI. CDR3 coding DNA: TGTGCCGACCGAGGGAAGAACAACAATGAGCAGTTCTTC. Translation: CADRGKNNNEQFF.

The CDR3 DNA reads TGTGCCAGCCTACTAGCGGGGGGGCGAAATGAGCAGTTCTTC. Its translation is CASLLAGGRNEQFF. The rearrangement uses TRBV6-4 and TRBJ2-1; 13 bases agree with TRBD2. Germline trimming cut 8 bases from V and 7 bases from J; bases unmatched to any gene: 5. Germline V gives CDR1 MRHNA, CDR2 SNTAGT. The CDR3 sequence is 14 residues long.

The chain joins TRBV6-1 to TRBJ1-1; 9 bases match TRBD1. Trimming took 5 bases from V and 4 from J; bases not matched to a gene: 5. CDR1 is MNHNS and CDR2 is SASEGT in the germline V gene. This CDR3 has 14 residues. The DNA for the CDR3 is TGTGCCAGCAGTAAACAGGGGGCACTCACTGAAGCTTTCTTT. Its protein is CASSKQGALTEAFF.

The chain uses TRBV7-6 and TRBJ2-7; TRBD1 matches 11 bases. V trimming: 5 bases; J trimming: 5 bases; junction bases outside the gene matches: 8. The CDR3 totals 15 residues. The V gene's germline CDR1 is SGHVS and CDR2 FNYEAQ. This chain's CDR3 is CASSPRDRGSHEQYF. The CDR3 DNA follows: TGTGCCAGCAGCCCAAGGGACAGGGGGTCCCACGAGCAGTACTTC.

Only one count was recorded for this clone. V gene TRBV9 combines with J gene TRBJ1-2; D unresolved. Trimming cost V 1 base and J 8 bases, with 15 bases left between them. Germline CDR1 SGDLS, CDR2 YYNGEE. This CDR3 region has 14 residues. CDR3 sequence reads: CASSVTPTAGGYTF. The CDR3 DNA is TGTGCCAGCAGCGTAACCCCTACCGCTGGGGGCTACACCTTC. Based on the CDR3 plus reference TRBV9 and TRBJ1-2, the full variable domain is DSGVTQTPKHLITATGQRVTLRCSPRSGDLSVYWYQQSLDQGLQFLIQYYNGEERAKGNILERFSAQQFPDLHSELNLSSLELGDSALYFCASSVTPTAGGYTFGSGTRLTVV.

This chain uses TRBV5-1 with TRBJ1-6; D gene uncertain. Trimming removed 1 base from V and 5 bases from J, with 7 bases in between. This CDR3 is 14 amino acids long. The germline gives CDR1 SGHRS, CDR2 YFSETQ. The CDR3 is CASSLLGDNSPLHF. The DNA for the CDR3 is TGCGCCAGCAGCTTGCTTGGGGATAATTCACCCCTCCACTTT.

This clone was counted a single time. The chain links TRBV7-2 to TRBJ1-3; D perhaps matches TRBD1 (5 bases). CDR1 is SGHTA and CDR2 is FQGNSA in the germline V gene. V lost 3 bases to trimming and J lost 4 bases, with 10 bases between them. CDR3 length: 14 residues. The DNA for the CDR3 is TGTGCCAGCAGCTTGGCGACAGTAGGAAACACCATATATTTT. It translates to CASSLATVGNTIYF.

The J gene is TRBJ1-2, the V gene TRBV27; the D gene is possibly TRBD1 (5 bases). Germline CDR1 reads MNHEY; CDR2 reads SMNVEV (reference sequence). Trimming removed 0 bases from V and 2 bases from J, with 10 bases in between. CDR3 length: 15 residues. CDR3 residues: CASSLSTRQNYGYTF. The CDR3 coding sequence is TGTGCCAGCAGTTTATCGACCCGACAGAACTATGGCTACACCTTC.